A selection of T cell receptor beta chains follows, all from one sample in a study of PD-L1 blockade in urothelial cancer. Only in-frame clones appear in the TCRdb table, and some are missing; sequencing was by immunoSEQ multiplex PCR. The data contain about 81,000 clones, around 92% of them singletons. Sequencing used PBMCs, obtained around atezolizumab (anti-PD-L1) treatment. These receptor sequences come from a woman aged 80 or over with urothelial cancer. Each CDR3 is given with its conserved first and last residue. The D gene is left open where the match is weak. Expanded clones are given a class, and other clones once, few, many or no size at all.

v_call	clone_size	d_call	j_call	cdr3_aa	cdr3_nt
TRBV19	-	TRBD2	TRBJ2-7	CASSLTPAGGPYEQYF	TGTGCCAGTAGCCTTACCCCAGCGGGAGGGCCCTACGAGCAGTACTTC
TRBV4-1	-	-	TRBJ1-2	CASSPGDQINYGYTF	TGCGCCAGCAGCCCAGGGGACCAGATAAACTATGGCTACACCTTC
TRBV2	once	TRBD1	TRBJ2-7	CASKGGQGVTYEQYF	TGTGCCTCTAAAGGGGGCCAGGGGGTAACCTACGAGCAGTACTTC
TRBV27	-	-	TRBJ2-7	CASSLFGQAVRTQYF	TGTGCCAGCAGTTTATTTGGGCAGGCTGTACGAACGCAGTACTTC
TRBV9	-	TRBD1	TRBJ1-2	CASSVGQGGGYTF	TGTGCCAGCAGCGTAGGACAGGGAGGAGGCTACACCTTC
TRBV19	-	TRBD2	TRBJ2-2	CASSIFSGRGTGELFF	TGTGCCAGTAGTATATTCAGCGGGAGGGGGACCGGGGAGCTGTTTTTT
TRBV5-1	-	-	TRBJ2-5	CASSLEGVGAQETQYF	TGCGCCAGCAGCTTGGAGGGGGTTGGAGCCCAAGAGACCCAGTACTTC
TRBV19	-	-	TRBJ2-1	CASSITPASYNEQFF	TGTGCCAGTAGTATTACTCCTGCCTCCTACAATGAGCAGTTCTTC
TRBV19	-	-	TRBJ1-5	CASSITYRQPQHF	TGTGCCAGTAGTATAACGTATCGGCAGCCCCAGCATTTT
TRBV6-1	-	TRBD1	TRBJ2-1	CASRWGTGAYNEQFF	TGTGCCAGCAGGTGGGGGACAGGGGCGTACAATGAGCAGTTCTTC
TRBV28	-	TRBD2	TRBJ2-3	CASSLLTGLAGRTDTQYF	TGTGCCAGCAGTTTATTAACAGGGCTAGCGGGCCGCACAGATACGCAGTATTTT
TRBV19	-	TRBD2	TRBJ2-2	CASTQLAGAGELFF	TGTGCCAGTACCCAATTAGCGGGAGCCGGGGAGCTGTTTTTT
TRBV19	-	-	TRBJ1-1	CASRRFPPGELFF	TGTGCCAGTAGACGTTTTCCTCCCGGGGAGCTTTTCTTT
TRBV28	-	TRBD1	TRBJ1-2	CASSLIGTGPSNYGYTF	TGTGCCAGCAGCTTAATTGGGACAGGGCCTTCTAACTATGGCTACACCTTC
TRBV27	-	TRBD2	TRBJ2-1	CASSPRTSGVNEQFF	TGTGCCAGCAGTCCCCGGACTAGCGGGGTAAATGAGCAGTTCTTC
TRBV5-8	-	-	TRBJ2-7	CASSLAATGRVAEQYF	TGTGCCAGCAGCTTGGCCGCCACTGGCAGGGTCGCCGAGCAGTACTTC
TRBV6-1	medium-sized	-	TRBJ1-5	CASSESGRDQPQHF	TGTGCCAGCAGTGAATCTGGCCGGGATCAGCCCCAGCATTTT
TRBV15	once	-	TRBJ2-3	CATSRGGATDTQYF	TGTGCCACCAGCAGGGGTGGGGCCACAGATACGCAGTATTTT
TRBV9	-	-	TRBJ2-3	CASSVAGVYGGDTQYF	TGTGCCAGCAGCGTAGCGGGAGTATATGGAGGAGATACGCAGTATTTT
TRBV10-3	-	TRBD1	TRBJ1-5	CARTPRQGSWKVNNQPQHF	TGTGCCAGGACGCCTCGACAGGGAAGTTGGAAAGTTAACAATCAGCCCCAGCATTTT
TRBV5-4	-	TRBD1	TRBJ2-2	CASSSWTGGNTGELFF	TGTGCCAGCAGCTCGTGGACAGGGGGCAACACCGGGGAGCTGTTTTTT
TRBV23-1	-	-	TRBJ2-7	CASSQSRGLSSYEQYF	TGCGCCAGCAGTCAATCGAGGGGACTCAGCTCCTACGAGCAGTACTTC
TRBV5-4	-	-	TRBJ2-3	CASSISGTDTQYF	TGTGCCAGCAGTATATCTGGCACAGATACGCAGTATTTT
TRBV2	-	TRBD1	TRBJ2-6	CASSETGGRANVLTF	TGTGCCAGCAGCGAAACAGGGGGTCGGGCCAACGTCCTGACTTTC
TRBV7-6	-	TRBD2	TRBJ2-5	CASSLAGGEGLETQYF	TGTGCCAGCAGCTTAGCGGGCGGGGAGGGCCTAGAGACCCAGTACTTC
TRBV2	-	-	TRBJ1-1	CASVGRGPNTEAFF	TGTGCCAGCGTTGGGAGGGGACCGAACACTGAAGCTTTCTTT
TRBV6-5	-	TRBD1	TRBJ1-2	CATDRSGQGGYGYTF	TGTGCCACAGACCGTTCCGGACAGGGGGGTTATGGCTACACCTTC
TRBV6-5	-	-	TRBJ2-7	CASSSSQGSPYEQYF	TGTGCCAGCAGTTCCTCCCAGGGGTCCCCCTACGAGCAGTACTTC
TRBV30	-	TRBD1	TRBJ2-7	CAWSVAGGIMEQYF	TGTGCCTGGAGTGTTGCAGGGGGTATAATGGAGCAGTACTTC
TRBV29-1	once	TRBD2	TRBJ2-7	CSVTFFGGSRSYEQYF	TGCAGCGTTACATTTTTCGGCGGGAGCCGCTCCTACGAGCAGTACTTC
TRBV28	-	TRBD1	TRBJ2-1	CASSLDRDNEQFF	TGTGCCAGCAGTTTAGACAGGGACAATGAGCAGTTCTTC
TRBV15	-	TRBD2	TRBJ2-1	CATSREAGGLNEQFF	TGTGCCACCAGCAGAGAGGCGGGAGGGCTCAATGAGCAGTTCTTC
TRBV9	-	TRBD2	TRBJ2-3	CASSVSLAGGADTQYF	TGTGCCAGCAGCGTATCCCTAGCGGGGGGGGCAGATACGCAGTATTTT
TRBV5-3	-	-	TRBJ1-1	CARSPVRDTEAFF	TGTGCCAGAAGTCCCGTCCGGGACACTGAAGCTTTCTTT
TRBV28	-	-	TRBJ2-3	CASSLPTDTQYF	TGTGCCAGCAGTCTACCCACAGATACGCAGTATTTT
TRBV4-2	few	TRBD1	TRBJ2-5	CASSQSGQGKTQYF	TGTGCCAGCAGCCAATCAGGACAGGGAAAGACCCAGTACTTC
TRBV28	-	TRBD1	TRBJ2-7	CASRKTGTGGYYEQYF	TGTGCCAGCAGAAAAACCGGGACAGGGGGATATTACGAGCAGTACTTC
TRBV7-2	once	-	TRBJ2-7	CASSAADWEQYF	TGTGCCAGCAGCGCGGCCGACTGGGAGCAGTACTTC
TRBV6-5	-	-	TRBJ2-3	CASSYEGRSTDTQYF	TGTGCCAGCAGTTACGAGGGAAGGAGCACAGATACGCAGTATTTT
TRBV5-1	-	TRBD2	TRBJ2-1	CASSLGPSGRANNEQFF	TGCGCCAGCAGCTTGGGCCCTAGCGGGAGGGCAAACAATGAGCAGTTCTTC
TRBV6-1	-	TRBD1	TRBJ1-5	CASSAGTDSNQPQHF	TGTGCCAGCAGTGCCGGGACAGATAGCAATCAGCCCCAGCATTTT
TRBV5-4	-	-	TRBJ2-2	CASSLDTSYTGELFF	TGTGCCAGCAGCTTGGACACTAGTTACACCGGGGAGCTGTTTTTT
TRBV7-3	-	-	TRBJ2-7	CASSLYDGVGYEQYF	TGTGCCAGCAGCTTATACGACGGGGTCGGCTACGAGCAGTACTTC
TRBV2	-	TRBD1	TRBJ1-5	CASSRDRGINQPQHF	TGTGCCAGCAGCCGGGACAGGGGAATCAATCAGCCCCAGCATTTT
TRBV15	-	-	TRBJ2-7	CATSRDEAYEQYF	TGTGCCACCAGCAGAGATGAGGCCTACGAGCAGTACTTC
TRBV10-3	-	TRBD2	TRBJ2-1	CAISGSLAGVDEQFF	TGTGCCATCAGTGGGTCGCTAGCGGGAGTGGATGAGCAGTTCTTC
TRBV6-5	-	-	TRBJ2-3	CASRQPGTDTQYF	TGTGCCAGCCGACAGCCTGGCACAGATACGCAGTATTTT
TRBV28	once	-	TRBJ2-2	CASMRAGAPRELFF	TGTGCCAGCATGAGGGCAGGGGCCCCGCGGGAGCTGTTTTTT
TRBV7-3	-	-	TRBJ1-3	CASSLRGRAAHSGNTIYF	TGTGCCAGCAGCTTAAGGGGGCGGGCGGCGCACTCTGGAAACACCATATATTTT
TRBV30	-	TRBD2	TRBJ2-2	CAWTPAGGNTGELFF	TGTGCCTGGACCCCAGCGGGGGGGAACACCGGGGAGCTGTTTTTT